The 25 T cell receptor beta chains listed next were all sequenced from one sample in a study of cytomegalovirus exposure and HLA in healthy donors. PCR employed 60 Vbeta and 13 Jbeta primers. Here immunoSEQ multiplex PCR was the method, and the copy in TCRdb shows in-frame clones only, minus some. The data hold approximately 100,000 clones, with 74% observed a single time. Input material: PBMCs. The receptors come from a man between 50 and 59 years old in good health and CMV-seropositive.

The rearrangement links TRBV5-4 to TRBJ1-4, with 9 bases aligning to TRBD1. The germline V gene has CDR1 SGHNT and CDR2 YYREEE (reference sequence). The CDR3 spans 14 residues. Trimming removed 4 bases from V and 3 bases from J; junction bases left unmatched: 1. The CDR3: CASSRQGANEKLFF. For the CDR3, the DNA is TGTGCCAGCAGCCGACAGGGGGCTAATGAAAAACTGTTTTTT. The entire variable domain, with the rest obtained from reference TRBV5-4 and TRBJ1-4, is as follows: ETGVTQSPTHLIKTRGQQVTLRCSSQSGHNTVSWYQQALGQGPQFIFQYYREEENGRGNFPPRFSGLQFPNYSSELNVNALELDDSALYLCASSRQGANEKLFFGSGTQLSVL.

The V and J genes are TRBV5-1 and TRBJ1-6; 9 bases match TRBD1. Germline trimming cut 5 bases from V and 10 bases from J; bases unmatched to any gene: 7. The CDR3 spans 14 residues. Germline V gene lookup returns CDR1 SGHRS and CDR2 YFSETQ. The CDR3 nucleotides are TGCGCCAGCAGTCTGGGACAGGGAAGGTCACCCCTCCACTTT. It codes for CASSLGQGRSPLHF.

This clone has a single count. The chain joins TRBV19 to TRBJ1-1, with 9 bases lining up with TRBD1. The germline CDR1 and CDR2 sequences are LNHDA and SQIVND (reference sequence). The CDR3 has 14 amino acids. With V trimmed by 5 bases and J by 5 bases, 6 bases remained unmatched. The CDR3 DNA reads as TGTGCCAGTAGTGTACAGGGGGCCTTTACTGAAGCTTTCTTT. Its translation: CASSVQGAFTEAFF.

The chain carries TRBV11-1 and TRBJ2-1; TRBD1 matches at 8 bases. Germline loops: CDR1 SGHAT, CDR2 FQDESV (reference sequence). V shed 5 bases, J shed 0 bases, and the junction held 6 bases outside the gene matches. The CDR3 covers 16 residues. CDR3 bases: TGTGCCAGCAGCGGACAGGGCAAAAGCTCCTACAATGAGCAGTTCTTC. This codes for CASSGQGKSSYNEQFF.

This chain links TRBV5-1 with TRBJ2-3, with 7 bases fitting TRBD2. Germline V gives CDR1 SGHRS, CDR2 YFSETQ. This CDR3 region has 14 residues. V gave up 0 bases and J gave up 5 bases; unmatched junction bases: 3. Here the CDR3 reads CASSLGREGDTQYF. The CDR3 nucleotides are TGCGCCAGCAGCTTGGGCAGGGAGGGAGATACGCAGTATTTT.

The chain joins TRBV9 to TRBJ1-4, with 7 bases matching TRBD1. Germline assignment: CDR1 SGDLS and CDR2 YYNGEE. CDR3 length: 16 residues. Trimming removed 2 bases from V and 8 bases from J; junction bases left unmatched: 12. CDR3 amino acids: CASSVLSQGGGEKLFF. The CDR3 DNA follows: TGTGCCAGCAGCGTCCTCTCTCAGGGGGGTGGAGAAAAACTGTTTTTT.

This chain links TRBV10-3 with TRBJ2-7; 10 nucleotides match TRBD2. Trimming took 0 bases from V and 4 from J; bases not matched to a gene: 6. CDR3 length equals 16 residues. CDR1 is ENHRY and CDR2 is SYGVKD in the germline V gene. The CDR3 bases are TGTGCCATCAGTGAGTCGCGGCTAGCGGGAGTATACGAGCAGTACTTC. Its protein product is CAISESRLAGVYEQYF.

This clone was counted a few times. The chain has TRBV11-3 and TRBJ2-1, with D possibly TRBD2 on 6 matching bases. Germline V lookup: CDR1 SGHNT, CDR2 YENEEA. The CDR3 is 12 residues long. V lost 5 bases to trimming and J lost 6 bases, with 8 bases between them. The CDR3 coding sequence is TGTGCCAGCAGCCCGGGACTCAATGAGCAGTTCTTC. This sequence encodes CASSPGLNEQFF.

This clone was seen just once. The V and J genes are TRBV5-6 and TRBJ1-2; TRBD1 matches 7 bases. Germline assignment: CDR1 SGHDT and CDR2 YYEEEE. V lost 9 bases and J lost 6; bases outside the gene matches: 17. This CDR3 region has 15 residues. The CDR3 here is CATSNTGRGENGYTF. As DNA, the CDR3 is TGTGCCACCTCGAATACCGGCAGGGGGGAAAATGGCTACACCTTC.

The chain uses TRBV19 and TRBJ2-5, with D possibly being TRBD2 (5 bases). Germline V CDR1 and CDR2: LNHDA, SQIVND (reference sequence). The CDR3 totals 11 residues. V lost 5 bases, J lost 7 bases, and 8 bases lay in between. CDR3 bases: TGTGCCAGTAGTGGAGAGGGGACCCAGTACTTC. Residues: CASSGEGTQYF.

The chain is built from TRBV4-2 and TRBJ1-2; 7 bases align to TRBD1. Losses at the gene ends were 8 bases for V and 0 bases for J; bases not matched to a gene: 6. CDR1 is LGHNA and CDR2 is YNFKEQ in the germline V gene. The CDR3 spans 14 residues. CDR3 in amino acids: CASRGGTANYGYTF. In DNA, the CDR3 is TGTGCCAGCCGAGGGGGGACAGCTAACTATGGCTACACCTTC.

The chain joins TRBV7-9 to TRBJ2-5; TRBD2 might be the D (6 bases). The CDR3 extends over 16 amino acids. Trimming removed 5 bases at V and 1 base at J, with 17 bases between. In germline, CDR1 is SEHNR, CDR2 FQNEAQ (reference sequence). The CDR3 DNA reads TGTGCCAGCAGCCCCCCCCGGGACTCATCCCAAGAGACCCAGTACTTC. It translates to CASSPPRDSSQETQYF.

This chain uses TRBV27 with TRBJ2-5; 10 bases align to TRBD1. V trimming: 6 bases; J trimming: 7 bases; junction bases outside the gene matches: 11. CDR1 and CDR2 from the germline V gene are MNHEY and SMNVEV (reference sequence). The CDR3 consists of 15 residues. In DNA form, the CDR3 reads TGTGCCAGCAGCTTGACAGGGGGCGCTTCAGGGACCCAGTACTTC. This encodes CASSLTGGASGTQYF.

V gene TRBV11-2 combines with J gene TRBJ1-1, with 7 bases lining up with TRBD1. Germline trimming cut 4 bases from V and 5 bases from J; bases unmatched to any gene: 7. This CDR3 comprises 14 residues. Germline V gene lookup returns CDR1 SGHAT and CDR2 FQNNGV. The CDR3 DNA reads as TGTGCCAGCAGCTATGACAGGGTAGAAACTGAAGCTTTCTTT. Protein sequence: CASSYDRVETEAFF.

The chain uses TRBV25-1 and TRBJ1-3; a weak D match, TRBD1 (6 bases). Germline CDR1 is MGHDK and CDR2 is SYGVNS. The length of the CDR3 is 16 residues. Trimming removed 4 bases at V and 0 bases at J, with 13 bases between. CDR3 amino acids: CASSAGQYLSGNTIYF. DNA of the CDR3: TGTGCCAGCAGTGCCGGACAGTATCTCTCTGGAAACACCATATATTTT. The variable domain in full, with the rest retrieved from reference TRBV25-1 and TRBJ1-3, is EADIYQTPRYLVIGTGKKITLECSQTMGHDKMYWYQQDPGMELHLIHYSYGVNSTEKGDLSSESTVSRIRTEHFPLTLESARPSHTSQYLCASSAGQYLSGNTIYFGEGSWLTVV.

The rearrangement uses TRBV28 and TRBJ2-1, with 9 nucleotides matching TRBD1. Trimming took 6 bases from V and 9 from J; bases not matched to a gene: 15. From germline, CDR1 is MDHEN and CDR2 SYDVKM. CDR3 length: 16 residues. CDR3 protein: CASSRPGTGPPGEQFF. The CDR3 coding sequence is TGTGCCAGCAGCCGTCCCGGGACAGGGCCCCCCGGTGAGCAGTTCTTC.

The chain is built from TRBV6-5 and TRBJ1-3; D is uncertain. This CDR3 has 12 residues. Germline V gives CDR1 MNHEY, CDR2 SVGAGI. The V and J ends lost 10 bases and 0 bases respectively, with 7 bases between them. CDR3 in amino acids: CATWSSGNTIYF. The CDR3 coding sequence is TGTGCCACCTGGAGCTCTGGAAACACCATATATTTT.

This chain uses TRBV2 with TRBJ1-2; D is uncertain. CDR3 length: 15 amino acids. V dropped 8 bases and J dropped 4 bases, with 20 bases sitting between them. Per the germline V gene, CDR1 is SNHLY and CDR2 is FYNNEI. CDR3 residues: CASGSRDTLGYGYTF. In DNA, the CDR3 is TGTGCCAGCGGAAGTCGCGACACCCTGGGCTATGGCTACACCTTC.

This clone has a handful of counts. The chain combines TRBV5-6 with TRBJ2-5; D gene ambiguous. Near its end, the DNA agrees better with TRBJ2-7, so the J call may be wrong. Germline V gene data show CDR1 as SGHDT and CDR2 as YYEEEE. The CDR3 runs to 16 residues. CDR3 amino acids: CASSPRFRRSSYEQYF. Written as DNA, the CDR3 is TGTGCCAGCAGCCCACGCTTTAGAAGATCGTCCTACGAGCAGTACTTC.

The rearrangement joins TRBV9 to TRBJ2-3, with D possibly matching TRBD1 (5 bases). The CDR3 spans 15 residues. Per the germline V gene, CDR1 is SGDLS and CDR2 is YYNGEE. V was shortened by 3 bases and J by 0 bases, with 11 bases between the two germline ends. In DNA, the CDR3 is TGTGCCAGCAGCGACAGGACAACTAGCACAGATACGCAGTATTTT. Translated: CASSDRTTSTDTQYF.

The V call is TRBV6-6, the J call TRBJ2-2, with D possibly being TRBD1 (6 bases). V was cut by 0 bases and J by 8 bases, with 7 bases left in between. Germline V gives CDR1 MNHNY, CDR2 SVGAGI (reference sequence). The CDR3 spans 13 residues. CDR3 nucleotides: TGTGCCAGCAGTTACTCGGGGACAGGGGAGCTGTTTTTT. Translation gives CASSYSGTGELFF.

This clone came up once. The chain has TRBV19 and TRBJ2-5, with 8 positions matching TRBD1. J gave up 4 bases and V 6 bases, and 7 bases lay outside the gene matches. The CDR3 extends over 14 amino acids. Germline V gives CDR1 LNHDA, CDR2 SQIVND (reference sequence). CDR3 sequence: CASSPQGARETQYF. CDR3 nucleotide sequence: TGTGCCAGTAGCCCTCAGGGGGCCCGAGAGACCCAGTACTTC.

This chain uses TRBV5-1 with TRBJ2-7; a weak D match, TRBD1 (6 bases). V was clipped by 0 bases and J by 6 bases, with 19 bases between them. CDR3 length equals 16 residues. Germline-derived CDR1 and CDR2 are SGHRS and YFSETQ. The CDR3 spells CASSLGGTGKSLEQYF. In DNA, the CDR3 is TGCGCCAGCAGCTTGGGAGGTACAGGGAAATCGCTCGAGCAGTACTTC. Together with reference TRBV5-1 and TRBJ2-7, the CDR3 gives the full variable domain: KAGVTQTPRYLIKTRGQQVTLSCSPISGHRSVSWYQQTPGQGLQFLFEYFSETQRNKGNFPGRFSGRQFSNSRSEMNVSTLELGDSALYLCASSLGGTGKSLEQYFGPGTRLTVT.

The V call is TRBV27, the J call TRBJ2-7, with TRBD1 identical over 10 bases. Germline V lookup: CDR1 MNHEY, CDR2 SMNVEV (reference sequence). The CDR3 is made up of 11 amino acids. CDR3 DNA: TGTGCGACAGGGGGCGAACATCAGCAGTACTTC. Translating it yields CATGGEHQQYF.

The chain combines TRBV27 with TRBJ1-5; D might be TRBD1 (6 bases). Germline assignment: CDR1 MNHEY and CDR2 SMNVEV (reference sequence). This CDR3 contains 15 residues. V dropped 6 bases and J dropped 3 bases, with 15 bases sitting between them. The CDR3, as DNA: TGTGCCAGCAGCCCGAGGGGGGGGTACAATCAGCCCCAGCATTTT. As protein: CASSPRGGYNQPQHF.